The rows below give T cell receptor beta chains drawn from one sample of a study of blood T cell repertoires in COVID-19. The method was immunoSEQ multiplex PCR; TCRdb's version includes in-frame clones alone and lacks a portion of them. Here the sample spans about 270,000 clones, roughly 87% being singletons. Sequenced sample: PBMCs or T cells enriched from blood (not recorded which). These receptors were taken from a woman aged 25 to 39 who had recovered from COVID-19. Each CDR3 is given with its conserved first and last residue. D genes are given only for firm matches. Some rows have no size entry. The others give once, few or many, or a class for an expanded clone.

TRBJ2-6,.,.,TRBV7-9,CASRSGANVLTF,TGTGCCAGTCGCTCTGGGGCCAACGTCCTGACTTTC
TRBJ1-1,.,TRBD1,TRBV18,CASSPGTSGTGYYEAFF,TGTGCCAGCTCACCGGGGACCTCGGGGACAGGGTACTATGAAGCTTTCTTT
TRBJ2-7,.,.,TRBV28,CASSFFVGVYEQYF,TGTGCCAGCAGTTTTTTCGTGGGAGTTTACGAGCAGTACTTC
TRBJ2-5,.,.,TRBV11-2,CASSRTVGRETQYF,TGTGCCAGCAGCCGGACAGTTGGGCGAGAGACCCAGTACTTC
TRBJ2-5,.,.,TRBV7-8,CASSWAWKQLQETQYF,TGTGCCAGCAGCTGGGCCTGGAAACAGCTCCAAGAGACCCAGTACTTC
TRBJ1-2,.,.,TRBV12-3/TRBV12-4,CASSGSYGYTF,TGTGCCAGCTCGGGGAGCTATGGCTACACCTTC
TRBJ2-5,.,.,TRBV9,CASTLGLTQETQYF,TGTGCCAGCACCCTAGGACTCACCCAAGAGACCCAGTACTTC
TRBJ1-1,.,.,TRBV29-1,CSVDTTGNTEAFF,TGCAGCGTCGATACTACAGGGAACACTGAAGCTTTCTTT
TRBJ2-3,.,TRBD2,TRBV13,CASSPGLAGGSNTQYF,TGTGCCAGCAGCCCCGGACTAGCGGGGGGTAGCAATACGCAGTATTTT
TRBJ1-2,.,.,TRBV14,CASSQAGYSGYTF,TGTGCCAGCAGCCAGGCGGGGTATTCTGGCTACACCTTC
TRBJ1-1,few,.,TRBV4-1,CASSQAWEGTEAFF,TGCGCCAGCAGCCAAGCTTGGGAGGGCACTGAAGCTTTCTTT
TRBJ1-1,.,.,TRBV19,CATREGAWDTEAFF,TGTGCCACCAGGGAAGGGGCATGGGACACTGAAGCTTTCTTT
TRBJ2-2,.,TRBD2,TRBV9,CASSVSGRAPGELFF,TGTGCCAGCAGCGTTAGCGGGAGGGCCCCCGGGGAGCTGTTTTTT
TRBJ2-4,.,.,TRBV7-3,CASSLKNTRAGLAKNIQYF,TGTGCCAGCAGCTTGAAGAATACCCGGGCAGGGCTAGCCAAAAACATTCAGTACTTC
TRBJ1-3,.,TRBD1,TRBV9,CASSVVSGQGANSGNTIYF,TGTGCCAGCAGCGTAGTCTCAGGACAGGGGGCAAACTCTGGAAACACCATATATTTT
TRBJ1-4,.,.,TRBV27,CASSFLGSNEKLFF,TGTGCCAGCAGTTTTTTGGGGAGTAATGAAAAACTGTTTTTT
TRBJ1-6,.,TRBD1,TRBV6-5,CASSRGQGLNSPLHF,TGTGCCAGCAGTAGGGGACAGGGACTTAATTCACCCCTCCACTTT
TRBJ2-7,.,TRBD2,TRBV28,CASSSTGTSIVEQYF,TGTGCCAGCAGCTCTACCGGGACTAGTATCGTCGAGCAGTACTTC
TRBJ1-1,.,TRBD1,TRBV7-3,CASSLQGAGDEAFF,TGTGCCAGCAGCCTACAGGGGGCTGGTGATGAAGCTTTCTTT
TRBJ1-3,.,.,TRBV30,CAWSSGTVFNTIYF,TGTGCCTGGAGTAGCGGGACCGTCTTCAACACCATATATTTT
TRBJ1-5,.,.,TRBV30,CAWSVRSGGQPQHF,TGTGCCTGGAGTGTACGCTCGGGGGGTCAGCCCCAGCATTTT
TRBJ1-6,once,.,TRBV27,CASSLSGGTPNSPLHF,TGTGCCAGCAGTTTATCGGGAGGGACCCCTAATTCACCCCTCCACTTT
TRBJ2-5,.,TRBD1,TRBV30,CAWTWTGEGETQYF,TGTGCCTGGACCTGGACAGGGGAAGGAGAGACCCAGTACTTC
TRBJ2-3,.,TRBD1,TRBV4-1,CASSQPLKDRGRDF,TGCGCCAGCAGCCAACCCCTGAAGGACAGGGGGCGAGATTTT
TRBJ1-2,.,TRBD1,TRBV5-1,CASSLTGANYGYTF,TGCGCCAGCAGCTTGACAGGGGCTAACTATGGCTACACCTTC
TRBJ2-7,.,.,TRBV6-6,CASSYEQGGTYEQYF,TGTGCCAGCAGTTACGAACAGGGGGGGACCTACGAGCAGTACTTC
TRBJ2-1,.,.,TRBV19,CASSGESGFSGDSYNEQFF,TGTGCCAGTAGCGGGGAATCGGGGTTTAGCGGTGACTCCTACAATGAGCAGTTCTTC
TRBJ2-1,.,TRBD1,TRBV5-1,CASSYRQGAHEQFF,TGCGCCAGCAGCTATCGACAGGGGGCCCATGAGCAGTTCTTC
TRBJ1-2,.,TRBD1,TRBV28,CASSSSGGNGYTF,TGTGCCAGCAGTTCCTCAGGGGGCAATGGCTACACCTTC
TRBJ1-2,.,.,TRBV30,CAWSPMTRNYGYTF,TGTGCCTGGAGTCCCATGACAAGGAACTATGGCTACACCTTC
TRBJ1-1,once,.,TRBV11-2,CASSLGQGGGTEAFF,TGTGCCAGCAGCTTAGGCCAAGGCGGGGGCACTGAAGCTTTCTTT
TRBJ2-7,.,TRBD1,TRBV5-1,CASSSRTGPTAYEQYF,TGCGCCAGCAGCTCCAGGACAGGCCCCACGGCCTACGAGCAGTACTTC